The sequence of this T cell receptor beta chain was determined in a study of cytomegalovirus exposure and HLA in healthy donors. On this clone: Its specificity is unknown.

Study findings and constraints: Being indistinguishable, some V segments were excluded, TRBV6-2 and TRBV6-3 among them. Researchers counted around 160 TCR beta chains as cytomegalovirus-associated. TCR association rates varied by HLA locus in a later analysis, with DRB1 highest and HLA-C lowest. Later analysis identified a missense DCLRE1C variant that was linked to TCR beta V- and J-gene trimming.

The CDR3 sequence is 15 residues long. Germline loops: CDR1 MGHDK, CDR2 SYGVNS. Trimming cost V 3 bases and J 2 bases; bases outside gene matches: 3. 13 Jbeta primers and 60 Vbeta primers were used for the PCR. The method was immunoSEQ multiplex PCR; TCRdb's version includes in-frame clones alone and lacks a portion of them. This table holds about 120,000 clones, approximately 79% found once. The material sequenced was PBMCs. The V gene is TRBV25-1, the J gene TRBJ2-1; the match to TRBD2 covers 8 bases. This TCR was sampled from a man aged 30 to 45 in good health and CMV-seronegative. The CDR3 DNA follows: TGTGCCAGCAGTGATTCCGGGGGGGCCTACAATGAGCAGTTCTTC. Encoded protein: CASSDSGGAYNEQFF.